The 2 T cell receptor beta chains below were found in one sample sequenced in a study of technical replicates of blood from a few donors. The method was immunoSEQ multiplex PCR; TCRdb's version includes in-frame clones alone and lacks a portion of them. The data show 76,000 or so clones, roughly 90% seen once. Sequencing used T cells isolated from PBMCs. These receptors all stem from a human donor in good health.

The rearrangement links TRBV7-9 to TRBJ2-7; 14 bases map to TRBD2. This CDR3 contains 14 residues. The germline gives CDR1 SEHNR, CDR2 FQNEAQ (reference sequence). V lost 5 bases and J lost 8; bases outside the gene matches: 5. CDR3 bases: TGTGCCAGCAGCACGGGACTAGCGGGAGACAAGCAGTACTTC. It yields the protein CASSTGLAGDKQYF.

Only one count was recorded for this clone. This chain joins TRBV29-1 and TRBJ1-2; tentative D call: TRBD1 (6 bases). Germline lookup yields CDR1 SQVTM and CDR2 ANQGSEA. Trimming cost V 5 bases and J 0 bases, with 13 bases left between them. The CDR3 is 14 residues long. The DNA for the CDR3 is TGCAGCGTTCTCCACCGGGACACTAACTATGGCTACACCTTC. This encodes CSVLHRDTNYGYTF.